Below, one TCR beta chain is given with its context. This sample is drawn from a study of T cell responses to AZD1222 COVID-19 vaccine. CDR3 length: 15 residues. Germline V gene lookup returns CDR1 SNHLY and CDR2 FYNNEI. V was pared by 0 bases and J by 10 bases, with 3 bases of the junction left unmatched. Clones were sequenced by immunoSEQ multiplex PCR, and TCRdb holds only the in-frame ones, with some missing. This table holds fewer than 150,000 clones, around 89% found once. The sequencing used peripheral blood, collected 28 days after the second AZD1222 dose. The chain combines TRBV2 with TRBJ1-4; 12 bases agree with TRBD1. This clonotype was obtained from an adult who received the AZD1222 COVID-19 vaccine. The CDR3, as DNA: TGTGCCAGCAGTGAAGCGGGACAGGGGGCTGGAAAACTGTTTTTT. Protein product: CASSEAGQGAGKLFF.